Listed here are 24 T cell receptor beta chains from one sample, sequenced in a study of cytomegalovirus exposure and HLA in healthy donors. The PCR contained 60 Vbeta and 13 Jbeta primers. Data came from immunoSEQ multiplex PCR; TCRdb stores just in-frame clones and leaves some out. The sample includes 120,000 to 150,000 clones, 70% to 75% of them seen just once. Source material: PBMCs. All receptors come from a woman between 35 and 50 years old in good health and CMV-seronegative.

CDR3 protein: CASSLIDRPPGELFF. The CDR3 nucleotides read TGTGCCAGCAGCTTAATCGACAGGCCTCCCGGGGAGCTGTTTTTT. The chain employs TRBV5-8 and TRBJ2-2, with D possibly matching TRBD1 (6 bases). The V end lost 2 bases, the J end lost 6 bases, and 14 bases lay between the germline ends. Germline V CDR1 and CDR2: SGHTS, YDEGEE. The CDR3 is made up of 15 amino acids.

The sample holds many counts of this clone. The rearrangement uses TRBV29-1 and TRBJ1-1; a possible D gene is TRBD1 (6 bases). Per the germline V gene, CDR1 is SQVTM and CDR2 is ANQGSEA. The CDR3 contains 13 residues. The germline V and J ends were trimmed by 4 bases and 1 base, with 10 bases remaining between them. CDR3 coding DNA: TGCAGCGTTGTGGGGGCTGAGAACACTGAAGCTTTCTTT. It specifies CSVVGAENTEAFF. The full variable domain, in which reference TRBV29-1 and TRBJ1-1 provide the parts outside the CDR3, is SAVISQKPSRDICQRGTSLTIQCQVDSQVTMMFWYRQQPGQSLTLIATANQGSEATYESGFVIDKFPISRPNLTFSTLTVSNMSPEDSSIYLCSVVGAENTEAFFGQGTRLTVV.

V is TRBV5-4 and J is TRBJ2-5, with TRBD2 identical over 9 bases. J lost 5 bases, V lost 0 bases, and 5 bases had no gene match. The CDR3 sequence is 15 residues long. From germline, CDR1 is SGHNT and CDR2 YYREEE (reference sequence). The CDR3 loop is CASSLVRGGLETQYF. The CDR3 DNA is TGTGCCAGCAGCTTGGTGCGGGGGGGCTTGGAGACCCAGTACTTC.

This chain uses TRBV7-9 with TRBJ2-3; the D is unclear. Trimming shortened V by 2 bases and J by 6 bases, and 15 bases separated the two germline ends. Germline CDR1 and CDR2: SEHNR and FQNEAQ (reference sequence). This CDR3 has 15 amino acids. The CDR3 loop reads CASSLLVPGGDTQYF. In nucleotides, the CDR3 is TGTGCCAGCAGCTTACTAGTCCCGGGTGGGGATACGCAGTATTTT.

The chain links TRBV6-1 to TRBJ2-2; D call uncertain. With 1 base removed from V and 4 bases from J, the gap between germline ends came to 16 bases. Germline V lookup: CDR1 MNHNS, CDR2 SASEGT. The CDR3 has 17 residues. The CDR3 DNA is TGTGCCAGCAGTGAAGGCCAAAGGCCAGCAGGCACCGGGGAGCTGTTTTTT. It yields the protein CASSEGQRPAGTGELFF.

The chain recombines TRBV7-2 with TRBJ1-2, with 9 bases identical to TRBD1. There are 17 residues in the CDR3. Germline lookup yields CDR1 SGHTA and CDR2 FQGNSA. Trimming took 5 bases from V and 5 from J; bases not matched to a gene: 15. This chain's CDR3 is CASSPRTGAHGYYGYTF. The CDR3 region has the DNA TGTGCCAGCAGCCCACGGACAGGGGCCCACGGTTATTATGGCTACACCTTC.

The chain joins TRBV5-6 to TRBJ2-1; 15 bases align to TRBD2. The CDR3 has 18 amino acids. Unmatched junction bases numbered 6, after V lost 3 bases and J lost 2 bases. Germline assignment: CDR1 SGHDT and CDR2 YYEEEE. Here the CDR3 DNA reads TGTGCCAGCAGCTCCCCGGGACTAGCGGGGGGACCCTACAATGAGCAGTTCTTC. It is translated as CASSSPGLAGGPYNEQFF.

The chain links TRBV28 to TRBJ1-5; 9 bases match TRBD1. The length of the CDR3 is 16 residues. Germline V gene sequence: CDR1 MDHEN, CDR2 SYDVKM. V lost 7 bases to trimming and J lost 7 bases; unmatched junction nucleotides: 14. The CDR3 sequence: CASIEQGAPRRQPQHF. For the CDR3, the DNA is TGTGCCAGCATCGAACAGGGGGCCCCAAGACGGCAGCCCCAGCATTTT.

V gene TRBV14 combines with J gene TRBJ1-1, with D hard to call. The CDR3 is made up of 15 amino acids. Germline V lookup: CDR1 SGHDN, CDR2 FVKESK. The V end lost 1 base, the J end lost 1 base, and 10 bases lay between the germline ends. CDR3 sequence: CASSQVPLRNTEAFF. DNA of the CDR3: TGTGCCAGCAGCCAAGTCCCACTACGGAACACTGAAGCTTTCTTT.

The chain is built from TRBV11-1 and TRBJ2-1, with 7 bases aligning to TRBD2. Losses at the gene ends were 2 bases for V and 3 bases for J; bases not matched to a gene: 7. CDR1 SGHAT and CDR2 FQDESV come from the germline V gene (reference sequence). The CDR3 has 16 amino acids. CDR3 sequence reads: CASSLQGLGSYNEQFF. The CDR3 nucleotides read TGTGCCAGCAGCTTACAAGGACTAGGTAGCTACAATGAGCAGTTCTTC. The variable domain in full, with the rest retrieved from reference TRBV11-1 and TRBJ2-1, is EAEVAQSPRYKITEKSQAVAFWCDPISGHATLYWYRQILGQGPELLVQFQDESVVDDSQLPKDRFSAERLKGVDSTLKIQPAELGDSAMYLCASSLQGLGSYNEQFFGPGTRLTVL.

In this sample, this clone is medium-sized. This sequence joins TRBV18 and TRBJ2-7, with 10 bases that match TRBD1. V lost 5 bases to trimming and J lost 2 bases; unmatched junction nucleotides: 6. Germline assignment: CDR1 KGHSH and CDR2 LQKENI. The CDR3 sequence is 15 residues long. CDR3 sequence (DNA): TGTGCCAGCTCAAGGTCGGGACAGGGGACCTACGAGCAGTACTTC. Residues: CASSRSGQGTYEQYF.

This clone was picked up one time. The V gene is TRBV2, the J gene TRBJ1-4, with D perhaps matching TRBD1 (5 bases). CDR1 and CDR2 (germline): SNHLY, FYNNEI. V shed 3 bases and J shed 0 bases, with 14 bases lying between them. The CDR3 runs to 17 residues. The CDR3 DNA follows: TGTGCCAGCAGTGACCCGACAGAGATTCCAACTAATGAAAAACTGTTTTTT. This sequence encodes CASSDPTEIPTNEKLFF.

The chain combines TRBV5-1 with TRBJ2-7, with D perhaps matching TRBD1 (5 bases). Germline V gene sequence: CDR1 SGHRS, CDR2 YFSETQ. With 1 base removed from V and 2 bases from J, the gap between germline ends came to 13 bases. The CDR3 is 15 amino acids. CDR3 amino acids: CASSLQGLGAYEQYF. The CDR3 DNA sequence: TGCGCCAGCAGCTTGCAGGGTCTCGGTGCCTACGAGCAGTACTTC.

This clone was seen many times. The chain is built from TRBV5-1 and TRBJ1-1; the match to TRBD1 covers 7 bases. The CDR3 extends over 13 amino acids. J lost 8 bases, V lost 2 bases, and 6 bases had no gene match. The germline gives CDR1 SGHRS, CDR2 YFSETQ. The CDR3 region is CASSFPGTEEAFF. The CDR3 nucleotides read TGCGCCAGCAGCTTCCCCGGGACAGAGGAAGCTTTCTTT.

The CDR3 protein is CASSAGSTDTQYF. In DNA form, the CDR3 reads TGCGCCAGCAGCGCCGGTAGCACAGATACGCAGTATTTT. V usage is TRBV5-1 and J usage is TRBJ2-3; D remains unclear. Trimming took 4 bases from V and 0 from J, leaving 6 bases between them. The CDR3 spans 13 residues. Per germline, CDR1 SGHRS and CDR2 YFSETQ.

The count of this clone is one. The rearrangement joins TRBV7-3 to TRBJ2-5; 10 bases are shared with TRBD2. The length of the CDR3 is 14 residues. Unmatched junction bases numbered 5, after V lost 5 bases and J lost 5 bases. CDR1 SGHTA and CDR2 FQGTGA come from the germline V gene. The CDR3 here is CASSPAGGRETQYF. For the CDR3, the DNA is TGTGCCAGCAGCCCAGCGGGGGGGCGGGAGACCCAGTACTTC.

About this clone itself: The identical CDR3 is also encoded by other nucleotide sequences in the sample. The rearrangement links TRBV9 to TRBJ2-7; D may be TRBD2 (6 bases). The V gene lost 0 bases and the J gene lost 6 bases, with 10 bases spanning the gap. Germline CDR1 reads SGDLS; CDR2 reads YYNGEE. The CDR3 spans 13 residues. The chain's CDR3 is CASSVGSGGEQYF. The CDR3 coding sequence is TGTGCCAGCAGCGTAGGGTCCGGGGGCGAGCAGTACTTC.

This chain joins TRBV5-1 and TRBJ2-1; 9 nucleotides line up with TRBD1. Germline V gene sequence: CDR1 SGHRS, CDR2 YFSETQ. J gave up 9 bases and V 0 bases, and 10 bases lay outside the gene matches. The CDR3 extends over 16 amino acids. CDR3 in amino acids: CASSLDIRQGGGEQFF. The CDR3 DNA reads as TGCGCCAGCAGCTTGGATATCCGACAGGGGGGGGGTGAGCAGTTCTTC.

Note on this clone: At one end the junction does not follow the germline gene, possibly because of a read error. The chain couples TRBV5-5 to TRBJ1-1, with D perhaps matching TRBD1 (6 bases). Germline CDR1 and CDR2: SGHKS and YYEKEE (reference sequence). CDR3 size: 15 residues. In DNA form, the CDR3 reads TGTGCCAGCAGGTTGGCCAGGGGACTGAACACTGAAGCTTTCTTT. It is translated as CASRLARGLNTEAFF.

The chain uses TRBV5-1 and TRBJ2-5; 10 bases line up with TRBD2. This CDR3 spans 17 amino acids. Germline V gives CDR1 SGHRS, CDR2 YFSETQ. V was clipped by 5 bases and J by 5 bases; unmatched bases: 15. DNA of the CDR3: TGCGCCAGCAGGAGCGGGGGGGCCTTTTTTTTTATGGAGACCCAGTACTTC. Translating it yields CASRSGGAFFFMETQYF.

The CDR3 spells CASSYRGLYTEAFF. The DNA for the CDR3 is TGTGCCAGCAGTTACAGGGGCCTCTACACTGAAGCTTTCTTT. The chain couples TRBV6-6 to TRBJ1-1; possibly TRBD1 for D (5 bases). This CDR3 is built from 14 residues. Germline CDR1 MNHNY, CDR2 SVGAGI (reference sequence). Deletions cut 2 bases from V and 3 bases from J, with 10 bases between.

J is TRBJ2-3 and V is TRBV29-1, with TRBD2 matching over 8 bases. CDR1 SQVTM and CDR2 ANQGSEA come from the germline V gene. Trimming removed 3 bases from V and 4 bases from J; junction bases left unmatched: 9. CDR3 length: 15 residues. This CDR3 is CSVDSHRGGPDTQYF. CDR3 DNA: TGCAGCGTTGACTCACATCGGGGGGGTCCAGATACGCAGTATTTT.

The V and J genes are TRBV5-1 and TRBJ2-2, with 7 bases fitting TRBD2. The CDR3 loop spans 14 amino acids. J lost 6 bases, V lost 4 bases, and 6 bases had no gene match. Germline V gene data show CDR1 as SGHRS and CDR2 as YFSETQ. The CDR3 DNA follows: TGCGCCAGCAGCCTTCGGGAGGTCCCCGGGGAGCTGTTTTTT. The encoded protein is CASSLREVPGELFF.

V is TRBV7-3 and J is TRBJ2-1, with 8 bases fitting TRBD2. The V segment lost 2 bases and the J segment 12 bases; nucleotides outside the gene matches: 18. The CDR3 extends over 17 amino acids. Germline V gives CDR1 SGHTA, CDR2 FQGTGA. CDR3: CASSLGGGAGDTIVQFF. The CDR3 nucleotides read TGTGCCAGCAGCTTAGGAGGGGGAGCGGGGGATACAATTGTGCAGTTCTTC.